The 26 T cell receptor beta chains listed next were all sequenced from one sample in a study of shared clonotypes between healthy human individuals (dated by TCRdb to 2020 to 2021). To prepare the library, the immunoSEQ multiplex PCR assay was applied. This immuneACCESS table, as held by TCRdb, lists in-frame sequences with V and J called but not all clones. Of the missing ones, under half trace to an unresolved V gene in checked studies; the others have no known cause. The sample includes about 480,000 clones, with roughly 78% observed a single time. 10% to 15% of the sample rests with the top ten. The sample was PBMCs. These receptor sequences come from a woman between 35 and 50 years old in good health. Some clones in this sample may be carry-over from other donors' samples.

This chain's CDR3 is CASSHIGQEDEKLFF. The CDR3 region has the DNA TGTGCCAGCAGCCATATCGGGCAGGAGGATGAAAAACTGTTTTTT. The V gene is TRBV7-2, the J gene TRBJ1-4; D remains unclear. Germline V CDR1 and CDR2: SGHTA, FQGNSA. Trimming took off 5 bases at V and 6 bases at J, with 16 bases between the two ends. The CDR3 runs to 15 residues.

This rearrangement joins TRBV27 to TRBJ2-5; D unclear. Trimming stripped 4 bases from V and 4 bases from J, with 13 bases between. The CDR3 is 14 amino acids. Germline CDR1 is MNHEY and CDR2 is SMNVEV (reference sequence). The CDR3 DNA reads as TGTGCCAGCAGTTCGGCGGAGTTGGTAGAGACCCAGTACTTC. Translation: CASSSAELVETQYF.

The rearrangement joins TRBV30 to TRBJ1-5, with D unresolved. The germline gives CDR1 GTSNPN, CDR2 SVGIG (reference sequence). The CDR3 is made up of 12 amino acids. V lost 4 bases, J lost 2 bases, and 6 bases lay in between. The CDR3 region has the DNA TGTGCCTGGAACTATGGCAATCAGCCCCAGCATTTT. Translation gives CAWNYGNQPQHF.

This rearrangement joins TRBV7-9 to TRBJ2-1, with D possibly being TRBD2 (5 bases). The CDR3 contains 16 residues. Trimming shortened V by 5 bases and J by 1 base, and 15 bases separated the two germline ends. Germline V CDR1 and CDR2: SEHNR, FQNEAQ (reference sequence). This chain's CDR3 is CASSPRLRGSYNEQFF. In DNA, the CDR3 is TGTGCCAGCAGCCCCCGGCTGAGAGGGTCCTACAATGAGCAGTTCTTC.

The table lists this clone with a count of one. J is TRBJ2-5 and V is TRBV4-1, with 9 bases fitting TRBD2. Germline V gene data show CDR1 as MGHRA and CDR2 as YSYEKL. The CDR3 runs to 17 residues. With V trimmed by 4 bases and J by 4 bases, 13 bases remained unmatched. CDR3 protein: CASSRGGGRVQGETQYF. CDR3 coding DNA: TGCGCCAGCAGCCGGGGAGGCGGGAGGGTCCAAGGAGAGACCCAGTACTTC.

This chain connects TRBV7-8 to TRBJ2-7; the D gene is possibly TRBD2 (5 bases). V lost 3 bases and J lost 0, with 12 bases in between. Looked up from germline, CDR1 is SGHVS and CDR2 is FQNEAQ. The CDR3 loop spans 15 amino acids. This CDR3 reads CASSFRGSPSYEQYF. CDR3 DNA sequence: TGTGCCAGCAGCTTTCGTGGGAGTCCCTCCTACGAGCAGTACTTC.

The chain employs TRBV11-2 and TRBJ1-4; no clear D. CDR1 is SGHAT and CDR2 is FQNNGV in the germline V gene. V was trimmed by 1 base and J by 8 bases, leaving 11 bases between them. The CDR3 is 14 residues long. This chain's CDR3 is CASSLGLNREKLFF. CDR3 bases: TGTGCCAGCAGCTTAGGACTCAATAGGGAAAAACTGTTTTTT.

This chain uses TRBV9 with TRBJ2-5; tentatively, D is TRBD2 (5 bases). Germline-derived CDR1 and CDR2 are SGDLS and YYNGEE. This CDR3 is 15 amino acids long. V was trimmed by 3 bases and J by 1 base, leaving 13 bases between them. The CDR3 DNA sequence: TGTGCCAGCAGCGCTCAAGCTAGCCGCCAAGAGACCCAGTACTTC. This translates into CASSAQASRQETQYF. The full variable domain, rest sourced from reference TRBV9 and TRBJ2-5, is DSGVTQTPKHLITATGQRVTLRCSPRSGDLSVYWYQQSLDQGLQFLIQYYNGEERAKGNILERFSAQQFPDLHSELNLSSLELGDSALYFCASSAQASRQETQYFGPGTRLLVL.

The genes are TRBV15 and TRBJ2-7, with 11 positions matching TRBD2. This CDR3 region has 14 residues. Trimming took 1 base from V and 6 from J; bases not matched to a gene: 2. Germline loops: CDR1 LNHNV, CDR2 YYDKDF (reference sequence). The CDR3 is CATSRVLAGAEQYF. CDR3 nucleotide sequence: TGTGCCACCAGCAGAGTACTAGCGGGAGCCGAGCAGTACTTC.

This clone was found once. This chain joins TRBV19 and TRBJ2-5; TRBD1 is a possible D gene (6 bases). Germline CDR1 and CDR2: LNHDA and SQIVND (reference sequence). Trimming removed 5 bases from V and 1 base from J, with 11 bases in between. This CDR3 contains 14 residues. The CDR3 sequence: CASSWQGLQETQYF. The CDR3 bases are TGTGCCAGTAGTTGGCAGGGGCTCCAAGAGACCCAGTACTTC.

The chain links TRBV10-3 to TRBJ1-1; 7 bases line up with TRBD1. CDR1 and CDR2 from the germline V gene are ENHRY and SYGVKD. The CDR3 loop spans 16 amino acids. Unmatched junction bases numbered 8, after V lost 4 bases and J lost 0 bases. The DNA for the CDR3 is TGTGCCATCAGTGCGGCAGGGGGGGACATGAACACTGAAGCTTTCTTT. It specifies CAISAAGGDMNTEAFF.

The gene calls are TRBV11-3 and TRBJ2-1; D possibly corresponds to TRBD2 (6 bases). The CDR3 runs to 15 residues. CDR1 and CDR2 (germline): SGHNT, YENEEA. The V and J ends lost 3 bases and 2 bases respectively, with 11 bases between them. CDR3 nucleotides: TGTGCCAGCAGCTTGAGCGGAGGGCCCTACAATGAGCAGTTCTTC. Translating gives CASSLSGGPYNEQFF.

V and J are TRBV5-1 and TRBJ2-7, with 11 nucleotides matching TRBD1. The ends lost 2 bases at V and 3 bases at J; junction bases unmatched: 4. This CDR3 region has 15 residues. The V gene's germline CDR1 is SGHRS and CDR2 YFSETQ. The CDR3: CASSFSGTGGYEQYF. The DNA for the CDR3 is TGCGCCAGCAGCTTCTCCGGGACAGGGGGCTACGAGCAGTACTTC. The variable domain in full, with the rest retrieved from reference TRBV5-1 and TRBJ2-7, is KAGVTQTPRYLIKTRGQQVTLSCSPISGHRSVSWYQQTPGQGLQFLFEYFSETQRNKGNFPGRFSGRQFSNSRSEMNVSTLELGDSALYLCASSFSGTGGYEQYFGPGTRLTVT.

J is TRBJ2-7 and V is TRBV11-2; 8 positions match TRBD2. Trimming at V came to 1 base and at J to 6 bases, leaving 8 bases not matched to a gene. Per the germline V gene, CDR1 is SGHAT and CDR2 is FQNNGV. The CDR3 runs 15 residues. The CDR3 sequence: CASSLVSGSSFEQYF. In DNA form, the CDR3 reads TGTGCCAGCAGCTTAGTGAGCGGGAGCTCTTTCGAGCAGTACTTC.

This clone was seen just once. This chain uses TRBV5-4 with TRBJ2-5; D remains ambiguous. Trimming took 0 bases from V and 3 from J, leaving 6 bases between them. Germline values: CDR1 SGHNT, CDR2 YYREEE (reference sequence). The CDR3 runs 13 residues. CDR3 sequence (DNA): TGTGCCAGCAGCTTGGTCGGAAAAGAGACCCAGTACTTC. It translates to CASSLVGKETQYF.

The V call is TRBV7-2, the J call TRBJ1-2; D remains ambiguous. The V gene's germline CDR1 is SGHTA and CDR2 FQGNSA. V was shortened by 7 bases and J by 4 bases, with 16 bases between the two germline ends. CDR3 size: 14 residues. This chain's CDR3 is CASTLAGASYGYTF. CDR3 in DNA: TGTGCCAGCACCCTGGCGGGCGCTAGCTATGGCTACACCTTC.

To note about this clone: One end of the junction varies from germline; a read error may be responsible. Other DNA sequences of this sample code for an identical CDR3. The J gene is TRBJ2-7, the V gene TRBV7-9; no firm D call. Per germline, CDR1 SEHNR and CDR2 FQNEAQ (reference sequence). CDR3 length equals 13 residues. The DNA of the CDR3 is TGTGCCAGTAGCTTAGCCAGCAGCTACGAGCAGTACTTC. This translates into CASSLASSYEQYF. The whole variable domain, remainder taken from reference TRBV7-9 and TRBJ2-7, is DTGVSQNPRHKITKRGQNVTFRCDPISEHNRLYWYRQTLGQGPEFLTYFQNEAQLEKSRLLSDRFSAERPKGSFSTLEIQRTEQGDSAMYLCASSLASSYEQYFGPGTRLTVT.

The chain uses TRBV10-1 and TRBJ2-1, with D perhaps matching TRBD1 (6 bases). This CDR3 region has 14 residues. V shed 4 bases and J shed 4 bases, with 11 bases lying between them. CDR1 and CDR2 from the germline V gene are WNHNN and SYGVQD (reference sequence). The CDR3 nucleotides are TGCGCCAGCAGTGCGACAGGAGCTTACAATGAGCAGTTCTTC. It encodes CASSATGAYNEQFF.

The chain recombines TRBV23-1 with TRBJ2-2, with D perhaps TRBD1 or TRBD2 (6 bases each). TRBV23-1 is an ORF, and what it does is uncertain. The CDR3 is 19 amino acids. The V end lost 0 bases, the J end lost 5 bases, and 22 bases lay between the germline ends. The CDR3 is CASSQSAGQLEGRTGELFF. The CDR3 nucleotides are TGCGCCAGCAGTCAATCGGCCGGACAGCTTGAAGGGAGGACCGGGGAGCTGTTTTTT.

The J gene is TRBJ2-6, the V gene TRBV28; D might be TRBD1 (5 bases). Trimming took off 5 bases at V and 1 base at J, with 12 bases between the two ends. Per the germline V gene, CDR1 is MDHEN and CDR2 is SYDVKM. There are 16 residues in the CDR3. In DNA form, the CDR3 reads TGTGCCAGCAGTCTCCCTCAGGGATCTGGGGCCAACGTCCTGACTTTC. Protein product: CASSLPQGSGANVLTF.

The gene calls are TRBV5-4 and TRBJ2-3; the D gene is possibly TRBD1 (6 bases). V was cut by 4 bases and J by 0 bases, with 12 bases left in between. The CDR3 is 15 residues long. From germline, CDR1 is SGHNT and CDR2 YYREEE (reference sequence). CDR3 DNA sequence: TGTGCCAGCAGCAAAACACAGGGTAGCACAGATACGCAGTATTTT. It is translated as CASSKTQGSTDTQYF.

The rearrangement uses TRBV27 and TRBJ1-4; 7 bases match TRBD1. Germline loops: CDR1 MNHEY, CDR2 SMNVEV (reference sequence). The CDR3 extends over 17 amino acids. V dropped 6 bases and J dropped 0; count of bases not matched to a gene: 10. CDR3 amino acids: CASRRMTGKTTNEKLFF. The CDR3 coding sequence is TGTGCCAGCAGACGAATGACAGGGAAGACAACTAATGAAAAACTGTTTTTT.

The J gene is TRBJ2-3, the V gene TRBV18; TRBD1 matches at 8 bases. CDR3 length: 16 residues. Germline CDR1 is KGHSH and CDR2 is LQKENI. V shed 0 bases, J shed 8 bases, and the junction held 10 bases outside the gene matches. The CDR3 spells CASSPPSDRESGTQYF. The CDR3 coding sequence is TGTGCCAGCTCACCACCTTCGGACAGGGAGAGTGGTACGCAGTATTTT. Full variable domain (outside the CDR3, taken from reference TRBV18 and TRBJ2-3): NAGVMQNPRHLVRRRGQEARLRCSPMKGHSHVYWYRQLPEEGLKFMVYLQKENIIDESGMPKERFSAEFPKEGPSILRIQQVVRGDSAAYFCASSPPSDRESGTQYFGPGTRLTVL.

This chain joins TRBV15 and TRBJ1-4; 7 nucleotides line up with TRBD1. Germline V CDR1 and CDR2: LNHNV, YYDKDF (reference sequence). The CDR3 has 16 amino acids. Trimming at V came to 0 bases and at J to 3 bases, leaving 4 bases not matched to a gene. CDR3 sequence (DNA): TGTGCCACCAGCAGAGAGACAGGGTTGGCTAATGAAAAACTGTTTTTT. Its protein is CATSRETGLANEKLFF. Full variable domain (outside the CDR3, taken from reference TRBV15 and TRBJ1-4): DAMVIQNPRYQVTQFGKPVTLSCSQTLNHNVMYWYQQKSSQAPKLLFHYYDKDFNNEADTPDNFQSRRPNTSFCFLDIRSPGLGDTAMYLCATSRETGLANEKLFFGSGTQLSVL.

The sample holds a few counts of this clone. V gene TRBV28 combines with J gene TRBJ2-7; the D is unclear. V was trimmed by 3 bases and J by 7 bases, leaving 7 bases between them. Looked up from germline, CDR1 is MDHEN and CDR2 is SYDVKM. The CDR3 sequence is 11 residues long. This chain's CDR3 is CASSLREEQYF. For the CDR3, the DNA is TGTGCCAGCAGTTTGCGAGAGGAGCAGTACTTC.

The V call is TRBV28, the J call TRBJ2-1, with D tentatively TRBD2 (7 bases). Trimming stripped 8 bases from V and 0 bases from J, with 11 bases between. The CDR3 is made up of 14 amino acids. Germline V gene data show CDR1 as MDHEN and CDR2 as SYDVKM. CDR3 protein: CASGGGSSYNEQFF. The CDR3 DNA sequence: TGTGCCAGCGGGGGCGGGAGCTCCTACAATGAGCAGTTCTTC. Drawing the rest from reference TRBV28 and TRBJ2-1, the complete variable domain is DVKVTQSSRYLVKRTGEKVFLECVQDMDHENMFWYRQDPGLGLRLIYFSYDVKMKEKGDIPEGYSVSREKKERFSLILESASTNQTSMYLCASGGGSSYNEQFFGPGTRLTVL.